What follows are 5 T cell receptor beta chains derived from one specimen sequenced in a study of vaccination and CD4 T cells after COVID-19. Treatment reported: roughly 11-day PBMC culture with coronavirus spike peptide pools or control peptides (ViraFEST assay). With the Oncomine TCR Beta short-read assay, DNA from cultured CD4+ T cells was sequenced. One entry per CDR3 protein results from TCRdb running MiXCR on the PCR reads. This table has approximately 26,000 distinct CDR3 sequences, 55% to 70% appearing once. Their recognized antigens are unknown. The specimen sequenced was CD4+ T cells from blood, cultured in vitro. The receptor source for this set is a human donor who had recovered from COVID-19.

This chain uses TRBV27 with TRBJ1-5, with D maybe TRBD1 (5 bases). The germline V and J ends were trimmed by 0 bases and 3 bases, with 12 bases remaining between them. From germline, CDR1 is MNHEY and CDR2 SMNVEV (reference sequence). The CDR3 extends over 16 amino acids. CDR3 region: CASSLSGPRVNQPQHF. The CDR3 nucleotides are TGTGCCAGCAGTTTATCGGGTCCCAGGGTCAATCAGCCCCAGCATTTT.

The chain links TRBV24-1 to TRBJ1-1; maybe TRBD1 (6 bases). The CDR3 contains 13 residues. V lost 3 bases and J 10 bases, leaving 14 bases between the germline ends. Germline V gene data show CDR1 as KGHDR and CDR2 as SFDVKD. The CDR3 nucleotides are TGTGCCACCAGTGATGCACAGGGAGTGCGAGCTTTCTTT. Protein product: CATSDAQGVRAFF.

This clonotype has more than one count but fewer than ten. The chain employs TRBV20-1 and TRBJ1-5, with 7 positions matching TRBD1. Trimming cost V 4 bases and J 11 bases; bases outside gene matches: 17. This CDR3 spans 15 amino acids. Per the germline V gene, CDR1 is DFQATT and CDR2 is SNEGSKA (reference sequence). The CDR3 is CSATGEQGPGGAQHF. The CDR3 DNA reads as TGCAGTGCTACGGGGGAACAGGGGCCCGGGGGGGCCCAGCATTTT.

A few counts support this clonotype. The rearrangement joins TRBV12-3 or TRBV12-4 to TRBJ1-2; 7 bases match TRBD1. V dropped 1 base and J dropped 5; count of bases not matched to a gene: 4. The CDR3 covers 14 residues. This CDR3 is CASSLDRGKYGYTF. CDR3 nucleotides: TGTGCCAGCAGTTTAGACAGGGGCAAATATGGCTACACCTTC.

This sequence joins TRBV7-2 and TRBJ2-7, with D unclear. Germline V gene sequence: CDR1 SGHTA, CDR2 FQGNSA. CDR3 length: 14 residues. The V end lost 2 bases, the J end lost 4 bases, and 12 bases lay between the germline ends. CDR3 nucleotides: TGTGCCAGCAGCTTATCAACGGCAAATTACGAGCAGTACTTC. This encodes CASSLSTANYEQYF.